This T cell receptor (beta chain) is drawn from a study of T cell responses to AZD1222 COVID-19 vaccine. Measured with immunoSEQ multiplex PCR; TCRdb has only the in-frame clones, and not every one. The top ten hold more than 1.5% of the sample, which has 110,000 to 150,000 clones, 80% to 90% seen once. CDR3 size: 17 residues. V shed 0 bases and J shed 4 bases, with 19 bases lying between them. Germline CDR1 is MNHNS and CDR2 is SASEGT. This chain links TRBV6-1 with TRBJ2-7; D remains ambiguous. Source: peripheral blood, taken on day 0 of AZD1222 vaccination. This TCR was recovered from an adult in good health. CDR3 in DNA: TGTGCCAGCAGTGAAGCTGAGATTCTAGGGTGGGTGTACGAGCAGTACTTC. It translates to CASSEAEILGWVYEQYF.